Listed below are T cell receptor beta chains from one sample, sequenced in a study of graft-versus-host responses after intestinal transplantation. The table came from immunoSEQ multiplex PCR; TCRdb's copy has only in-frame clones and leaves some out. Of tens of thousands of clones listed, approximately 90% are singletons. This specimen consisted of PBMCs, obtained about 120 days after intestinal transplantation. All receptors come from a human patient who received an intestinal transplant, so some T cells may come from the graft donor. CDR3s include the opening cysteine and the closing phenylalanine or tryptophan. The D gene is left open where the match is weak. Clone size appears in some rows only: once, few, many, or a class for an expanded clone.

J	V	D	size	DNA	CDR3
TRBJ1-5	TRBV19	-	-	TGTGCCAGTAGTATAGGGCGGGGGGTGAGCAATCAGCCCCAGCATTTT	CASSIGRGVSNQPQHF
TRBJ2-7	TRBV7-8	-	once	TGTGCCAGCAGCCCCATAGGTGACGGGAGAGGATACGAGCAGTACTTC	CASSPIGDGRGYEQYF
TRBJ1-2	TRBV28	-	-	TGTGCCAGCAGTTCACTGGTGGGGCGCTTACGGTGGCAGGGCTACACCTTC	CASSSLVGRLRWQGYTF
TRBJ1-1	TRBV7-9	-	-	TGTGCCAGCAGCTTACTTCCAGACACTGAAGCTTTCTTT	CASSLLPDTEAFF
TRBJ2-7	TRBV18	-	-	TGTGCCAGCTCCCCATCTCGGACACTTTCCTACGAGCAGTACTTC	CASSPSRTLSYEQYF
TRBJ2-7	TRBV9	TRBD2	-	TGTGCCAGCAGCGGGACTAGCGGGGGCTACGAGCAGTACTTC	CASSGTSGGYEQYF
TRBJ2-3	TRBV10-3	TRBD1	-	TGTGCCATCAGTGAAGCCCAGGGGGCATACACAGATACGCAGTATTTT	CAISEAQGAYTDTQYF
TRBJ1-1	TRBV7-8	-	few	TGTGCCAGCAGCTTTGCAGGGAGGGCCACTGAAGCTTTCTTT	CASSFAGRATEAFF
TRBJ1-3	TRBV6-1	-	-	TGTGCCAGCAGTGAGGCGAAGGCGAAATGGCAGGGAAACACCATATATTTT	CASSEAKAKWQGNTIYF
TRBJ2-5	TRBV29-1	TRBD2	-	TGCAGCGTTCGCCGGCGGGGGGGTGAGGAGACCCAGTACTTC	CSVRRRGGEETQYF
TRBJ2-3	TRBV10-3	-	few	TGTGCCACCACGGACGGGCTCTCAGATACGCAGTATTTT	CATTDGLSDTQYF
TRBJ2-3	TRBV27	TRBD2	-	TGTGCCAGCAGTTACTCAGGCGGGGGGGCTGATACGCAGTACTTT	CASSYSGGGADTQYF
TRBJ2-6	TRBV28	-	-	TGTGCCAGCCTTAAGTCTGGGGCCAACGTCCTGACTTTC	CASLKSGANVLTF
TRBJ2-5	TRBV5-4	-	-	TGTGCCAGCAGCTCCCCCGGCACAGAGACCCAGTACTTC	CASSSPGTETQYF
TRBJ2-5	TRBV5-4	-	-	TGTGCCAGCAGCCTCTATCAAGAGACCCAGTACTTC	CASSLYQETQYF
TRBJ2-7	TRBV6-6	-	few	TGTGCCAGCAGTACCGACAGCTACGAGCAGTACTTC	CASSTDSYEQYF
TRBJ2-4	TRBV14	TRBD1	-	TGTGCCAGCAGCCCCGGGGACAGGGGGCCTAGGGGAAACATTCAGTACTTC	CASSPGDRGPRGNIQYF
TRBJ2-1	TRBV5-1	-	-	TGCGCCAGCAGCGGGGGGCTAGGCAGGGATGAGCAGTTCTTC	CASSGGLGRDEQFF
TRBJ2-1	TRBV27	-	-	TGTGCCAGCAGTTTAAGTCAACGCAATGAGCAGTTCTTC	CASSLSQRNEQFF
TRBJ1-3	TRBV18	-	-	TGTGCCAGCTCACTTTTGACCTCTAGCTCTGGAAACACCATATATTTT	CASSLLTSSSGNTIYF
TRBJ2-1	TRBV7-2	-	-	TGTGCCAGCAGCCCGTTAGGTTTCTCCTACAATGAGCAGTTCTTC	CASSPLGFSYNEQFF
TRBJ1-6	TRBV11-2	-	-	TGTGCCAGCAGCTTATGGGGGGTTAATGACTCGTGGAGACCCCTCCACTTT	CASSLWGVNDSWRPLHF
TRBJ1-5	TRBV18	TRBD1	-	TGTGCCAGCTCACAACCGGGACAGGGGGTGAGTGGTCAGCCCCAGCATTTT	CASSQPGQGVSGQPQHF
TRBJ2-2	TRBV13	TRBD2	-	TGTGCCAGCAGGGGACTAGCGGGGGCCGGGGAGCTGTTTTTT	CASRGLAGAGELFF
TRBJ2-1	TRBV5-1	TRBD1	-	TGCGCCAGCAGCTCGGGACAGACCTCCTACAATGAGCAGTTCTTC	CASSSGQTSYNEQFF
TRBJ2-3	TRBV4-2	-	-	TGTGCCAGCAGCCAAGACGATTTGAGGGATACGCAGTATTTT	CASSQDDLRDTQYF
TRBJ2-1	TRBV5-6	TRBD2	once	TGTGCCAGCAGCTTGTTAGCGGGAGGAGGGTACAATGAGCAGTTCTTC	CASSLLAGGGYNEQFF
TRBJ2-1	TRBV7-6	-	-	TGTGCCAGCAGCTTAAATCCCGGGCAGTTCTTC	CASSLNPGQFF